There are a few counts of the clone carrying this T cell receptor beta chain. Clones were sequenced by immunoSEQ multiplex PCR, and TCRdb holds only the in-frame ones, with some missing. The table includes some 240,000 clones, around 85% detected once. This CDR3 comprises 14 residues. The V and J ends lost 1 base and 4 bases respectively, with 7 bases between them. Germline V lookup: CDR1 SGHTA, CDR2 FQGNSA. The data belong to a study of Ad26.COV2.S vaccination and SARS-CoV-2 variants. The sample's treatment: about 20 received Ad26.COV2.S at low or high dose, single or two shots; about five received placebo; per-sample allocation not given. Sample collection was performed on day 63 after the first vaccine or placebo injection.

V is TRBV7-2 and J is TRBJ2-2; D unclear. The receptor comes from a person between 18 and 65 years old who received the Ad26.COV2.S COVID-19 vaccine or a placebo. The sequencing here drew on peripheral blood, taken in a trial of Ad26.COV2.S vaccine versus placebo. CDR3 nucleotides: TGTGCCAGCAGCTTAGTTTTGCCCACCGGGGAGCTGTTTTTT. Translation gives CASSLVLPTGELFF.